Following are 18 T cell receptor beta chains from one sample sequenced in a study of OX40 agonist ivuxolimab in advanced cancers. Here immunoSEQ multiplex PCR was the method, and the copy in TCRdb shows in-frame clones only, minus some. The data show fewer than 10,000 clones, about 74% seen once. The sample was CD4+ or CD8+ T cells sorted from blood, taken in a trial of the OX40 agonist ivuxolimab. These TCRs come from an adult with an advanced solid tumor such as melanoma, head and neck, liver or kidney cancer.

A few counts support this clone. The chain employs TRBV4-1 and TRBJ2-1; 10 bases fit TRBD2. The germline V gene encodes CDR1 MGHRA and CDR2 YSYEKL. After removal of 0 bases from V and 0 bases from J, the junction contained 8 bases not matched to a gene. This CDR3 region has 19 residues. Here the CDR3 DNA reads TGCGCCAGCAGCCAAGATGTTGGACTAGCGGCACTCTCCTACAATGAGCAGTTCTTC. It is translated as CASSQDVGLAALSYNEQFF.

This clone has just a few counts. The chain is built from TRBV27 and TRBJ1-5; 7 nucleotides align to TRBD1. The CDR3 consists of 14 residues. Per the germline V gene, CDR1 is MNHEY and CDR2 is SMNVEV (reference sequence). V shed 4 bases and J 5 bases; nucleotides not matched to a gene: 5. CDR3 nucleotide sequence: TGTGCCAGCAGTTACCGGGACAGTTATCAGCCCCAGCATTTT. Translating gives CASSYRDSYQPQHF.

The chain has TRBV7-2 and TRBJ1-2; D unresolved. Germline V lookup: CDR1 SGHTA, CDR2 FQGNSA. The CDR3 runs 15 residues. Trimming left V 3 bases short and J 8 bases short, with 19 bases between. CDR3 residues: CASSLGMADPMGYTF. The CDR3 DNA follows: TGTGCCAGCAGCTTGGGCATGGCTGATCCTATGGGCTACACCTTC.

This sequence joins TRBV7-6 and TRBJ2-3; possibly TRBD2 for D (6 bases). The CDR3 consists of 15 residues. Trimming removed 4 bases at V and 1 base at J, with 12 bases between. Germline V lookup: CDR1 SGHVS, CDR2 FNYEAQ. This CDR3 reads CASSSEDYRTDTQYF. The CDR3 DNA reads TGTGCCAGCAGCTCCGAGGACTACCGCACAGATACGCAGTATTTT. The entire variable domain, with the rest obtained from reference TRBV7-6 and TRBJ2-3, is as follows: GAGVSQSPRYKVTKRGQDVALRCDPISGHVSLYWYRQALGQGPEFLTYFNYEAQQDKSGLPNDRFSAERPEGSISTLTIQRTEQRDSAMYRCASSSEDYRTDTQYFGPGTRLTVL.

The rearrangement joins TRBV4-1 to TRBJ2-3; 7 bases align to TRBD1. The CDR3 consists of 17 residues. CDR1 and CDR2 (germline): MGHRA, YSYEKL. The trim removed 4 bases at V and 4 bases at J, leaving 14 bases unmatched. Here the CDR3 DNA reads TGCGCCAGCAGCCCTCAAGATACAGGGGACGGAGCAGATACGCAGTATTTT. The encoded protein is CASSPQDTGDGADTQYF.

The J gene is TRBJ1-3, the V gene TRBV5-5; D is unresolved. Germline assignment: CDR1 SGHKS and CDR2 YYEKEE (reference sequence). Deletions cut 2 bases from V and 4 bases from J, with 4 bases between. This CDR3 has 12 residues. The CDR3 sequence: CASSLEGNTIYF. CDR3 coding DNA: TGTGCCAGCAGCTTAGAGGGAAACACCATATATTTT.

The V call is TRBV9, the J call TRBJ2-5; 10 bases align to TRBD2. The CDR3 loop spans 15 amino acids. Trimming at V came to 4 bases and at J to 4 bases, leaving 7 bases not matched to a gene. Looked up from germline, CDR1 is SGDLS and CDR2 is YYNGEE. The CDR3 nucleotides read TGTGCCAGCAGCCTTGGACTAGCGGTGGGAGAGACCCAGTACTTC. Amino acid sequence: CASSLGLAVGETQYF.

The CDR3 region has the DNA TGTGCCAGCAGCGAGAGTAGCGAGAGAGGGGCCTACGAGCAGTACTTC. This codes for CASSESSERGAYEQYF. The rearrangement links TRBV7-9 to TRBJ2-7; either TRBD1 or TRBD2 may supply D (5 bases each). Germline V CDR1 and CDR2: SEHNR, FQNEAQ (reference sequence). The CDR3 is 16 amino acids. The V gene lost 5 bases and the J gene lost 2 bases, with 19 bases spanning the gap.

This clone has only a few counts. The chain recombines TRBV7-6 with TRBJ2-2; D might be TRBD2 (5 bases). CDR1 SGHVS and CDR2 FNYEAQ come from the germline V gene. V lost 2 bases, J lost 0 bases, and 22 bases lay in between. The CDR3 extends over 20 amino acids. CDR3 amino acids: CASSLSVDFLFSANTGELFF. The CDR3, as DNA: TGTGCCAGCAGCTTAAGTGTGGACTTCCTCTTTTCCGCGAACACCGGGGAGCTGTTTTTT.

The rearrangement links TRBV7-9 to TRBJ2-3, with D perhaps matching TRBD1 or TRBD2 (6 bases each). CDR3 length equals 15 residues. V lost 5 bases, J lost 4 bases, and 16 bases lay in between. The germline CDR1 and CDR2 sequences are SEHNR and FQNEAQ (reference sequence). This CDR3 is CASSPGARESDTQYF. The DNA for the CDR3 is TGTGCCAGCAGCCCGGGGGCCAGAGAATCAGATACGCAGTATTTT.

This sequence joins TRBV11-2 and TRBJ2-5; 7 nucleotides agree with TRBD1. After removal of 3 bases from V and 4 bases from J, the junction contained 11 bases not matched to a gene. Germline V CDR1 and CDR2: SGHAT, FQNNGV. This CDR3 has 16 residues. CDR3 protein: CASSFGVDRARETQYF. CDR3 nucleotides: TGTGCCAGCAGCTTTGGGGTTGACAGGGCGCGAGAGACCCAGTACTTC.

This clone appeared a few times. The V call is TRBV19, the J call TRBJ1-1; no clear D. The CDR3 length is 14 residues. Germline V gives CDR1 LNHDA, CDR2 SQIVND (reference sequence). Trimming cost V 7 bases and J 0 bases, with 12 bases left between them. The CDR3 bases are TGTGCCAGTAATCTGGACGGATTGAACACTGAAGCTTTCTTT. Translated: CASNLDGLNTEAFF. The full variable domain, its missing parts supplied by reference TRBV19 and TRBJ1-1, is DGGITQSPKYLFRKEGQNVTLSCEQNLNHDAMYWYRQDPGQGLRLIYYSQIVNDFQKGDIAEGYSVSREKKESFPLTVTSAQKNPTAFYLCASNLDGLNTEAFFGQGTRLTVV.

The chain employs TRBV13 and TRBJ1-2, with a tentative D call TRBD1 (6 bases). V dropped 5 bases and J dropped 3 bases, with 22 bases sitting between them. The length of the CDR3 is 17 residues. The V gene's germline CDR1 is PRHDT and CDR2 FYEKMQ (reference sequence). The CDR3 sequence: CASSPSLSGVPDYGYTF. The CDR3 nucleotides read TGTGCCAGCAGCCCATCATTATCAGGGGTTCCCGACTATGGCTACACCTTC.

This clone was observed a single time. V usage is TRBV9 and J usage is TRBJ2-1; TRBD2 aligns across 10 bases. CDR3 length: 16 amino acids. V was pared by 0 bases and J by 8 bases, with 8 bases of the junction left unmatched. The germline CDR1 and CDR2 sequences are SGDLS and YYNGEE. The CDR3 sequence is CASSVGPAGGLDEQFF. The CDR3 DNA reads TGTGCCAGCAGCGTAGGGCCAGCGGGAGGGCTGGATGAGCAGTTCTTC.

The chain employs TRBV15 and TRBJ2-5; 7 bases are shared with TRBD1. V lost 5 bases to trimming and J lost 9 bases; unmatched junction nucleotides: 12. The CDR3 has 14 amino acids. Germline assignment: CDR1 LNHNV and CDR2 YYDKDF (reference sequence). This chain's CDR3 is CATSVTRDSSAQYF. CDR3 bases: TGTGCCACCAGCGTCACCCGGGACAGTTCGGCCCAGTACTTC.

The chain recombines TRBV11-2 with TRBJ2-1; D remains ambiguous. The CDR3 covers 14 residues. Trimming took off 1 base at V and 3 bases at J, with 7 bases between the two ends. Germline V gives CDR1 SGHAT, CDR2 FQNNGV. CDR3 sequence: CASSLGVNYNEQFF. The CDR3 nucleotides read TGTGCCAGCAGCTTAGGGGTGAACTACAATGAGCAGTTCTTC.

The chain links TRBV5-1 to TRBJ2-7, with TRBD1 matching over 8 bases. V was pared by 1 base and J by 4 bases, with 7 bases of the junction left unmatched. The CDR3 totals 15 residues. Germline CDR1 and CDR2: SGHRS and YFSETQ. This CDR3 is CASSLWGQGAYEQYF. The CDR3 nucleotides read TGCGCCAGCAGCTTGTGGGGCCAGGGGGCATACGAGCAGTACTTC.

This chain uses TRBV9 with TRBJ1-1; D gene ambiguous. Trimming cost V 0 bases and J 5 bases, with 8 bases left between them. The CDR3 sequence is 13 residues long. The germline V gene encodes CDR1 SGDLS and CDR2 YYNGEE. CDR3 sequence reads: CASSVERGTEAFF. DNA for the CDR3: TGTGCCAGCAGCGTAGAGCGAGGTACTGAAGCTTTCTTT.